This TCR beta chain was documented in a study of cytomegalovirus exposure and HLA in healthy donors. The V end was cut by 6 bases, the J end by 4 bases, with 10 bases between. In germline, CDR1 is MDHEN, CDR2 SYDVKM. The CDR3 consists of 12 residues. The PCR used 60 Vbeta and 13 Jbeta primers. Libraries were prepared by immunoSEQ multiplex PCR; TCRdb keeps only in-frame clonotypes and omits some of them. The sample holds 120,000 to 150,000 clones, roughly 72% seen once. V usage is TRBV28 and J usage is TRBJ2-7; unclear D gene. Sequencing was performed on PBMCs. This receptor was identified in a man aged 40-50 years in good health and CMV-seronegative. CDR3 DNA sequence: TGTGCCAGCAGCTCGACTCCTTACGAGCAGTACTTC. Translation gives CASSSTPYEQYF.